This TCR beta chain was documented in a study of coeliac disease. Study-level information: Coeliac patients had newly diagnosed active disease, refractory type I disease, or gluten-free diet control.

Measured with immunoSEQ multiplex PCR; TCRdb has only the in-frame clones, and not every one. Altogether 3,000 to 4,000 clones are present, 70% to 80% being singletons, with the ten largest covering 15% to 17%. The clonotype was recovered from a man in his late teens or twenties with celiac disease on a gluten-free diet. The sequencing input was intraepithelial lymphocytes from the gut.

The CDR3 loop reads CASSQGSVPEAFF. The CDR3 DNA follows: TGCGCCAGCAGCCAAGGGAGCGTCCCTGAAGCTTTCTTT. The genes are TRBV4-1 and TRBJ1-1; D remains ambiguous. V lost 1 base and J 6 bases, leaving 9 bases between the germline ends. CDR1 MGHRA and CDR2 YSYEKL come from the germline V gene. CDR3 length: 13 amino acids.